This TCR beta chain was identified in a study of regulatory T cells in long-lasting Graves disease (dated by TCRdb to about 2021). Background on the whole study: In the newly diagnosed Graves' disease group, patients had been taking antithyroid drugs for less than 3 months. Patients with persistent Graves' disease were compared with patients with newly diagnosed Graves' disease using TCR sequencing and RNA sequencing of peripheral blood. The study took place in China and was registered as a clinical trial. TCR sequencing covered some 13 persistent and around 20 newly diagnosed Graves' disease patients, about 35 samples in total.

The protocol used for the library was multiplex PCR. The sequencing machine was an Illumina HiSeq 4000. TCR beta libraries were built with iRepertoire HTBI primers and Arm-PCR amplification of CDR3 regions. Before sequencing, the PCR products went through gel purification. Per the authors' processing: Gene usage analysis of CDR3 amino acid clonotypes relied on the roughly 60 TRBV and 15 or so TRBJ segments identified across samples. COPE and FqMerger were used to merge filtered high-quality paired reads into contigs. Contigs were aligned with BLAST to IMGT TRBV, TRBD and TRBJ reference genes, and CDR3 was defined per IMGT. Clonotypes above 0.1% frequency were classified as highly expanded clones. Shannon entropy served as the measure of repertoire diversity, while the Gini coefficient captured V-J evenness. Public clonotypes were defined as clonotypes shared by more than one individual. Starting from the raw public reads, TCRdb applied fastp trimming at Q25, assembled clones with MiXCR and retained in-frame beta chains. Records with the same CDR3 protein are collapsed into one entry carrying the most frequent genes and DNA. These V and J calls rely on TCRdb rather than the paper's analysis. The sample records a few hundred thousand distinct CDR3 sequences, about 15% of which are singletons. The ten largest clones take up about 7.6% of the sample.

In light of the paper, this sample's time point label describes: newly diagnosed GD, antithyroid drugs for less than 3 months. For both TCR sequencing and RNA sequencing, RNA was extracted from PBMCs in TRIzol. The diagnosis of Graves' disease followed American Thyroid Association guidelines. Recruitment of patients was carried out at an endocrinology department in Xi'an, China. From each patient, roughly 9 milliliters of peripheral blood was collected into an EDTA anticoagulant tube. Ficoll Paque Plus density gradient separation was used to isolate PBMCs, and no additional T cell sorting was done. RNA quality was checked with an Agilent 2100 Bioanalyzer and agarose gel, and concentration with a NanoDrop 2000. About this clonotype itself: There is no known antigen for this receptor. Given a much more abundant clone one base away, this may be a read error.

From the cysteine through the phenylalanine, the CDR3 covers 13 amino acids. Only the CDR3 DNA is retained, 39 bases long and in frame from the first base. The V end loses 3 bases and the J end loses 4 bases, and a stretch of 8 bases separates them. CDR1 and CDR2 (LGHDT, YNNKEL) derive from the germline V gene (reference sequence). The full study reports these points: Compared with newly diagnosed patients, patients with persistent Graves' disease had lower TCR Shannon entropy and fewer highly expanded clones, which suggests clonal expansion. TRBV28, TRBJ1-2 and TRBJ2-5 were preferentially used in persistent disease, while TRBV20-1 and TRBJ2-1 were favored in newly diagnosed disease. A larger number of public clonotypes was shared among persistent patients (approximately 3,000) than among newly diagnosed patients (approximately 1,000). The authors acknowledged the small sample size as a limitation that may reduce accuracy. Sequencing and analysis were restricted to the TCR beta chain. Only peripheral blood was studied, because thyroid tissue, the primary lesion, was inaccessible.

These records were also assigned to another study, of T cells in Graves' hyperthyroidism and ophthalmopathy. As noted in the second study: A patient counted as having stable Graves' hyperthyroidism if no progression to ophthalmopathy occurred over 18 months of follow-up. Hyperthyroidism patients were newly diagnosed, had a disease duration of under 2 months, and were aged 18 to 65 years. Patients with uncontrolled infections, other autoimmune diseases, pregnancy or lactation were excluded. Diagnoses relied on clinical symptoms, serum thyroxine and TRAb, thyroid ultrasound and orbital computed tomography. A first-round RT-PCR of the TCR CDR3 used the HTBI primer set with the Qiagen OneStep RT-PCR kit. Blood samples also contained most of the expanded thyroid clonotypes (frequency above 0.001), which suggests that blood repertoires may reflect thyroid immune responses. In cross-validation, a model built on a 13 V-J signature told ophthalmopathy apart from stable hyperthyroidism with 87.88% sensitivity and approximately 84% specificity, and in testing the same model reached 80%/75%. In validation, progression to ophthalmopathy was predicted by the model with 70% to 71% sensitivity and about 72% specificity, a median of roughly six months before onset. TCR V-J signatures able to tell the groups apart were searched for in a discovery cohort of 95 or so patients, of whom over 40 had Graves' ophthalmopathy and roughly 58 had stable Graves' hyperthyroidism. Prospective prediction of ophthalmopathy was tested in an independent validation cohort consisting of 18 hyperthyroidism patients and around 16 patients who later progressed to ophthalmopathy. The 75 to 100 discovery patients were divided at random into training and test sets in a 7:3 ratio. The study also compared thyroid tissue and blood T-cell repertoires from over 5 Graves' hyperthyroidism patients. Following sampling, methimazole starting at 30 mg daily was given to hyperthyroidism patients, and high-dose intravenous methylprednisolone was given to ophthalmopathy patients. Libraries were constructed in a second round of multiplex PCR, after which size selection and purification were performed. Sequencing of the libraries was done on an Illumina HiSeq2000 using paired-end 100 bp reads. SOAPnuke was used to process the raw data, removing reads that contained adapters or uncalled bases, had a mean Phred below 15, or lacked an exact match to the constant primer or identifier. High-quality paired reads were merged with COPE v1.2.5, and unique nucleotide sequences were defined as clonotypes. Clonotypes were aligned to IMGT TRBV, TRBD and TRBJ reference segments using MiTCR v1.1. Analysis was restricted to V-J combinations with a frequency above 0.0001, which covered 98% to 99.2% of repertoires. The TCS score was defined as F50 (clonal expansion) divided by E x V (chaos), with BLOSUM62-based TCRdist calculated between CDR3 peptides within each V-J. Welch's t-statistics and random forest reduced fewer than 600 V-J features to 13, which were used in a naive Bayes classifier (R e1071). No statistical method was used to fix the sample size in advance, and group allocation was not hidden from the investigators. The paper reports TCR Vbeta CDR3 sequencing of more than 120 peripheral blood samples: 43 ophthalmopathy, roughly 80 hyperthyroidism and approximately 17 progressor patients.

The rearrangement combines TRBV3-1 with TRBJ2-3; no D gene call is confident. This TCR derives from a woman aged 40 to 49 with Graves disease. Donor details come from another sample of the same person, matched by shared clones. This specimen was peripheral blood mononuclear cells (PBMCs), taken at new diagnosis, from a patient treated with antithyroid drugs. The CDR3: CASSQMPADTQYF. The DNA is as follows: TGTGCCAGCAGCCAGATGCCCGCAGATACGCAGTATTTT.